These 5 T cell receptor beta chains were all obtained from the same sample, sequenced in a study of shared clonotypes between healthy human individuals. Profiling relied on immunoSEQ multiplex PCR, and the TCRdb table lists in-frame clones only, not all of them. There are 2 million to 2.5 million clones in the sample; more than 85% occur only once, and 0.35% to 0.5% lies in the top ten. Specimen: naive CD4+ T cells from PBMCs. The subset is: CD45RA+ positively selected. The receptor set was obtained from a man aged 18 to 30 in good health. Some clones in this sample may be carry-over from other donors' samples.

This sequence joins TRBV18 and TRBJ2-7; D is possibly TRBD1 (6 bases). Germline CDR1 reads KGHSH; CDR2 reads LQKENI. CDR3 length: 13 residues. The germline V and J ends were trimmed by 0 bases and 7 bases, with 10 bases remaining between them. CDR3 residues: CASSPPSGQEQYF. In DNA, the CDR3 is TGTGCCAGCTCACCACCTTCAGGACAGGAGCAGTACTTC.

The CDR3 here is CASSRQGSGYEQYF. DNA for the CDR3: TGTGCCAGCTCACGGCAGGGTAGCGGTTACGAGCAGTACTTC. The chain recombines TRBV18 with TRBJ2-7, with D possibly TRBD2 on 6 matching bases. Germline CDR1 is KGHSH and CDR2 is LQKENI. The CDR3 consists of 14 residues. Between the trimmed V and J ends, which lost 4 bases and 4 bases, there was a span of 14 bases.

In nucleotides, the CDR3 is TGTGCCAGCAGCTTAGACAGGATTTACAATGAGCAGTTCTTC. It encodes CASSLDRIYNEQFF. The chain combines TRBV7-2 with TRBJ2-1; a possible D gene is TRBD1 (5 bases). V was shortened by 1 base and J by 4 bases, with 8 bases between the two germline ends. This CDR3 is built from 14 residues. Germline V gene sequence: CDR1 SGHTA, CDR2 FQGNSA. Looking up the rest from reference TRBV7-2 and TRBJ2-1 gives the full variable domain: GAGVSQSPSNKVTEKGKDVELRCDPISGHTALYWYRQSLGQGLEFLIYFQGNSAPDKSGLPSDRFSAERTGGSVSTLTIQRTQQEDSAVYLCASSLDRIYNEQFFGPGTRLTVL.

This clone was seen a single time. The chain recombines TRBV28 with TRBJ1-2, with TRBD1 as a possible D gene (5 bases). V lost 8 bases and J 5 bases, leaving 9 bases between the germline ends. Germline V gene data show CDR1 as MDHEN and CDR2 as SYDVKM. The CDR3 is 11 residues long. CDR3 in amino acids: CASQRGYGYTF. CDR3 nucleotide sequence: TGTGCCAGCCAGCGGGGGTATGGCTACACCTTC.

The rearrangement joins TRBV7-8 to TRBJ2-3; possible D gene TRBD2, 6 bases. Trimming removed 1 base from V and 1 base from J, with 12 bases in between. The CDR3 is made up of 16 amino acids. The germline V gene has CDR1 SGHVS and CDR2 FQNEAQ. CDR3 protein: CASSLDRGTRTDTQYF. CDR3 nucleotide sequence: TGTGCCAGCAGCTTAGACCGGGGGACGCGCACAGATACGCAGTATTTT. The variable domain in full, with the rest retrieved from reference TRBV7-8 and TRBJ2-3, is GAGVSQSPRYKVAKRGQDVALRCDPISGHVSLFWYQQALGQGPEFLTYFQNEAQLDKSGLPSDRFFAERPEGSVSTLKIQRTQQEDSAVYLCASSLDRGTRTDTQYFGPGTRLTVL.